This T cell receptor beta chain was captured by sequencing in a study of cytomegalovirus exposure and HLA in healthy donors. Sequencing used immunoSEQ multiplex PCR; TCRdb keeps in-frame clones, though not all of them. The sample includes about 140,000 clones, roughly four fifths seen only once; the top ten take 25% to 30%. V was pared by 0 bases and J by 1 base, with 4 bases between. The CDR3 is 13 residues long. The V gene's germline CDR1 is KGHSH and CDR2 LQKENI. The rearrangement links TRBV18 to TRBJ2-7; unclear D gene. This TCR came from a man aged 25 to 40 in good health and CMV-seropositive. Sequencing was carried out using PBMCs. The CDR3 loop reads CASSPPSSYEQYF. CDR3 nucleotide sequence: TGTGCCAGCTCACCACCTAGTTCCTACGAGCAGTACTTC.